The table lists the clone carrying this T cell receptor (beta chain) with a few counts. The V end lost 5 bases, the J end lost 1 base, and 8 bases lay between the germline ends. Germline CDR1 is DFQATT and CDR2 is SNEGSKA (reference sequence). The CDR3 has 12 amino acids. The data were taken from a study of T cells after yellow fever vaccination. TCRdb used MiXCR to reprocess the 5' RACE reads, holding one entry per CDR3 protein. The sample records a few hundred thousand distinct CDR3 sequences, roughly 4.8% being singletons. The gene calls are TRBV20-1 and TRBJ1-1; D is unresolved. Sequencing used CD4+ T cells sorted from PBMCs, obtained on the day of the yellow fever booster vaccination. This TCR came from a man in his late teens or twenties who received the YFV17D yellow fever vaccine. CDR3 amino acids: CSAVRGNTEAFF. The CDR3 DNA reads as TGCAGTGCTGTTCGGGGGAACACTGAAGCTTTCTTT.